A single sample gave rise to the 19 T cell receptor beta chains below, sequenced in a study of T cell repertoires in cytomegalovirus infection. A single record per CDR3 protein comes from TCRdb applying MiXCR to the reads. The sample records 85,000 to 120,000 distinct CDR3 sequences, 16% being singletons. The sequenced material came from PBMCs. These receptors all come from a human donor in good health (CMV status not recorded). Some clones in this sample may be carry-over from other donors' samples.

This chain joins TRBV6-5 and TRBJ2-1; no reliable D call. Germline CDR1 and CDR2: MNHEY and SVGAGI. This CDR3 comprises 15 residues. Trimming pared 8 bases from V and 0 bases from J, leaving 14 bases between. CDR3 loop: CASPPGLSSYNEQFF. CDR3 bases: TGTGCCAGCCCCCCCGGCCTTTCCTCCTACAATGAGCAGTTCTTC.

This clonotype was recorded many times. The chain is built from TRBV7-9 and TRBJ1-4; D call uncertain. The CDR3 is 13 residues long. Germline loops: CDR1 SEHNR, CDR2 FQNEAQ (reference sequence). Trimming shortened V by 3 bases and J by 6 bases, and 8 bases separated the two germline ends. Written as DNA, the CDR3 is TGTGCCAGCAGCTTCAGTCTAGATGAAAAACTGTTTTTT. Amino acid sequence: CASSFSLDEKLFF.

The chain has TRBV20-1 and TRBJ2-2; 7 positions match TRBD2. The germline V gene has CDR1 DFQATT and CDR2 SNEGSKA (reference sequence). This CDR3 has 17 amino acids. With V trimmed by 3 bases and J by 4 bases, 14 bases remained unmatched. The CDR3 sequence is CSASRVVAGDRTGELFF. In DNA form, the CDR3 reads TGCAGTGCTAGTAGGGTTGTGGCGGGGGACCGCACCGGGGAGCTGTTTTTT.

This clonotype was recorded many times. The chain joins TRBV7-2 to TRBJ2-7; maybe TRBD2 (5 bases). The germline CDR1 and CDR2 sequences are SGHTA and FQGNSA. Deletions cut 4 bases from V and 5 bases from J, with 18 bases between. The CDR3 spans 15 residues. CDR3 residues: CASSSLSVGRDEQYF. DNA for the CDR3: TGTGCCAGCAGCTCTCTTAGCGTGGGTCGGGACGAGCAGTACTTC.

This clonotype showed up just a few times. Here the CDR3 reads CASSPWNTEAFF. CDR3 DNA: TGTGCCAGCAGCCCCTGGAACACTGAAGCTTTCTTT. This chain uses TRBV6-2 or TRBV6-3 with TRBJ1-1; D uncertain. The V gene's germline CDR1 is MNHEY and CDR2 SVGEGT. The CDR3 covers 12 residues. The ends were cut back, 6 bases at V and 1 base at J, with 6 bases in the middle.

This clonotype was recorded many times. The V gene is TRBV7-2, the J gene TRBJ1-5; no firm D call. Per germline, CDR1 SGHTA and CDR2 FQGNSA. CDR3 length: 14 amino acids. With 3 bases removed from V and 1 base from J, the gap between germline ends came to 7 bases. The CDR3 sequence is CASSFYESNQPQHF. CDR3 DNA sequence: TGTGCCAGCAGCTTCTATGAGAGCAATCAGCCCCAGCATTTT.

The rearrangement joins TRBV4-1 to TRBJ1-5; D gene uncertain. The V end was cut by 0 bases, the J end by 5 bases, with 5 bases between. CDR3 length equals 13 residues. Germline CDR1 is MGHRA and CDR2 is YSYEKL. This chain's CDR3 is CASSQERDQPQHF. CDR3 sequence (DNA): TGCGCCAGCAGCCAAGAGAGAGATCAGCCCCAGCATTTT.

This sequence joins TRBV20-1 and TRBJ2-1; perhaps TRBD1 as D (5 bases). V lost 3 bases to trimming and J lost 1 base, with 16 bases between them. The CDR3 runs 16 residues. The germline CDR1 and CDR2 sequences are DFQATT and SNEGSKA (reference sequence). CDR3 in amino acids: CSASICRASSYNEQFF. The CDR3 DNA reads as TGCAGTGCTAGTATTTGCAGGGCGAGTTCCTACAATGAGCAGTTCTTC.

This clonotype has a handful of counts. The J gene is TRBJ1-5, the V gene TRBV6-5; D is perhaps TRBD1 (6 bases). This CDR3 spans 15 amino acids. The ends were cut back, 6 bases at V and 9 bases at J, with 21 bases in the middle. From germline, CDR1 is MNHEY and CDR2 SVGAGI. The CDR3 region has the DNA TGTGCCAGCAGGCACCGGTCGGGGGGCGGCTGGCCCCAGCATTTT. It is translated as CASRHRSGGGWPQHF.

This clonotype occurred a few times. The J gene is TRBJ2-3, the V gene TRBV5-1, with D tentatively TRBD1 or TRBD2 (5 bases each). This CDR3 has 15 residues. Trimming stripped 3 bases from V and 5 bases from J, with 16 bases between. In germline, CDR1 is SGHRS, CDR2 YFSETQ. For the CDR3, the DNA is TGCGCCAGCAGCTACGGTGGGACCGGTAAAGATACGCAGTATTTT. It encodes CASSYGGTGKDTQYF.

This clonotype was picked up many times. The chain joins TRBV7-2 to TRBJ2-1; D not certain. The CDR3 spans 16 residues. Trimming removed 5 bases from V and 0 bases from J, with 14 bases in between. The V gene's germline CDR1 is SGHTA and CDR2 FQGNSA. Here the CDR3 reads CASSPASASSYNEQFF. Here the CDR3 DNA reads TGTGCCAGCAGCCCAGCGTCGGCGAGCTCCTACAATGAGCAGTTCTTC.

This rearrangement joins TRBV28 to TRBJ2-5; 7 nucleotides agree with TRBD1. Losses at the gene ends were 6 bases for V and 5 bases for J; bases not matched to a gene: 3. The germline CDR1 and CDR2 sequences are MDHEN and SYDVKM. CDR3 size: 12 residues. The CDR3 DNA reads TGTGCCAGCAGACAGGGGAAGGAGACCCAGTACTTC. It encodes CASRQGKETQYF. Based on the CDR3 plus reference TRBV28 and TRBJ2-5, the full variable domain is DVKVTQSSRYLVKRTGEKVFLECVQDMDHENMFWYRQDPGLGLRLIYFSYDVKMKEKGDIPEGYSVSREKKERFSLILESASTNQTSMYLCASRQGKETQYFGPGTRLLVL.

The sample holds many counts of this clonotype. The rearrangement links TRBV12-3 or TRBV12-4 to TRBJ1-5, with 11 bases identical to TRBD1. The V gene end was trimmed by 6 bases and the J gene end by 3 bases; junction bases not matched to a gene: 7. The CDR3 has 16 residues. The DNA of the CDR3 is TGTGCCAGCAGCCCCGGGACAGGGGGTTACAATCAGCCCCAGCATTTT. Amino acids: CASSPGTGGYNQPQHF.

The chain is built from TRBV28 and TRBJ2-5; 7 nucleotides line up with TRBD1. This CDR3 has 14 residues. Germline V gene data show CDR1 as MDHEN and CDR2 as SYDVKM. The trim removed 3 bases at V and 0 bases at J, leaving 1 base unmatched. The CDR3 is CASSFDRDQETQYF. CDR3 DNA sequence: TGTGCCAGCAGTTTCGACAGGGACCAAGAGACCCAGTACTTC.

V is TRBV5-1 and J is TRBJ2-1, with TRBD2 matching 8 bases. CDR3 length: 15 residues. The germline gives CDR1 SGHRS, CDR2 YFSETQ. Trimming removed 0 bases from V and 16 bases from J; junction bases left unmatched: 15. CDR3 sequence (DNA): TGCGCCAGCAGCTTGGTAGCGGGGAGGTACAATGAGGATTTCTTC. This codes for CASSLVAGRYNEDFF.

This clonotype was detected many times. The V call is TRBV28, the J call TRBJ1-2; no reliable D call. V lost 4 bases, J lost 6 bases, and 15 bases lay in between. This CDR3 region has 14 residues. CDR1 MDHEN and CDR2 SYDVKM come from the germline V gene. CDR3 bases: TGTGCCAGCAGTTCTTTCCAGGCGGCGGATGGCTACACCTTC. Its translation is CASSSFQAADGYTF.

The V call is TRBV28, the J call TRBJ2-1; TRBD2 aligns across 10 bases. The length of the CDR3 is 14 residues. Germline-derived CDR1 and CDR2 are MDHEN and SYDVKM. The V segment lost 7 bases and the J segment 7 bases; nucleotides outside the gene matches: 7. DNA of the CDR3: TGTGCCAGCACACAAGCGGGGGGGCCTAATGAGCAGTTCTTC. Its translation is CASTQAGGPNEQFF. The variable domain in full, completed from reference TRBV28 and TRBJ2-1, reads DVKVTQSSRYLVKRTGEKVFLECVQDMDHENMFWYRQDPGLGLRLIYFSYDVKMKEKGDIPEGYSVSREKKERFSLILESASTNQTSMYLCASTQAGGPNEQFFGPGTRLTVL.

This clonotype came up many times. The chain links TRBV19 to TRBJ2-2; TRBD1 aligns across 7 bases. The CDR3 extends over 16 amino acids. V lost 7 bases, J lost 4 bases, and 12 bases stayed unmatched. Germline loops: CDR1 LNHDA, CDR2 SQIVND (reference sequence). The CDR3 is CASIGRGTRITGELFF. In DNA form, the CDR3 reads TGTGCCAGTATCGGCAGGGGGACCCGGATCACCGGGGAGCTGTTTTTT.

This clonotype appeared a few times. The chain has TRBV12-3 or TRBV12-4 and TRBJ2-3; no firm D call. The germline V and J ends were trimmed by 3 bases and 5 bases, with 9 bases remaining between them. The CDR3 is 13 residues long. This chain's CDR3 is CASSFSVEDTQYF. Written as DNA, the CDR3 is TGTGCCAGCAGTTTTAGTGTCGAAGATACGCAGTATTTT.